This entry concerns a single T cell receptor (beta chain). This sample is drawn from a study of blood T cell repertoires in COVID-19. Across the study: PBMCs, B-cell-depleted T cells, or T cells were the source of the cDNA or gDNA that made up the material.

Here immunoSEQ multiplex PCR was the method, and the copy in TCRdb shows in-frame clones only, minus some. The table shows over 45,000 clones, with around 84% occurring only once. The CDR3 is made up of 16 amino acids. V dropped 2 bases and J dropped 1; count of bases not matched to a gene: 4. CDR1 and CDR2 from the germline V gene are KGHDR and SFDVKD. The TCR sequence derives from a man between 60 and 75 years old with acute or convalescent COVID-19. The specimen sequenced was peripheral blood. This chain connects TRBV24-1 to TRBJ2-3; 8 positions agree with TRBD1. Here the CDR3 DNA reads TGTGCCACCAGTGATTCCGGACAGGGACGCACAGATACGCAGTATTTT. Residues: CATSDSGQGRTDTQYF.